One sample yielded the 14 T cell receptor beta chains listed below, sequenced in a study of CD8 T cells in Susac syndrome (dated by TCRdb to about 2019). Library creation used the immunoSEQ multiplex PCR assay. RNA was extracted with the RNeasy kit and about 0.45 to 1 ug was reverse transcribed using random hexamers. TCRdb passed the public sequencing reads through fastp at Q25 and MiXCR, retaining productive beta sequences. When rows share a CDR3 protein, they turn into one entry using the most common DNA and genes. Recorded for this sample are about 140,000 distinct CDR3 sequences; approximately 95% of them occurred a single time. 0.18% of the sample rests with the top ten. Sequencing used CD8+ T cells from PBMCs. These receptors originate from a human donor with Susac syndrome.

The genes are TRBV7-8 and TRBJ2-1; 9 bases align to TRBD1. V lost 0 bases to trimming and J lost 10 bases; unmatched junction nucleotides: 7. The CDR3 runs to 15 residues. Germline CDR1 is SGHVS and CDR2 is FQNEAQ. CDR3 sequence: CASSLAPTGGHEQFF. The CDR3 DNA sequence: TGTGCCAGCAGCTTAGCGCCTACAGGGGGCCACGAGCAGTTCTTC.

The rearrangement links TRBV27 to TRBJ2-5; TRBD2 matches at 9 bases. The germline gives CDR1 MNHEY, CDR2 SMNVEV (reference sequence). The CDR3 length is 16 residues. J gave up 3 bases and V 4 bases, and 9 bases lay outside the gene matches. CDR3 loop: CASSSRPSGIEETQYF. CDR3 sequence (DNA): TGTGCCAGCAGTTCCCGGCCTAGCGGGATAGAAGAGACCCAGTACTTC.

This chain joins TRBV20-1 and TRBJ2-4; D is ambiguous. Trimming shortened V by 7 bases and J by 0 bases, and 4 bases separated the two germline ends. The CDR3 has 11 residues. Germline-derived CDR1 and CDR2 are DFQATT and SNEGSKA (reference sequence). The CDR3 DNA reads as TGCAGTGTTCCAGCCAAAAACATTCAGTACTTC. It specifies CSVPAKNIQYF.

V gene TRBV9 combines with J gene TRBJ1-2; a possible D gene is TRBD1 (5 bases). This CDR3 has 15 residues. V gave up 0 bases and J gave up 5 bases, with 14 bases separating them. Germline values: CDR1 SGDLS, CDR2 YYNGEE. The DNA for the CDR3 is TGTGCCAGCAGCGTAGGTGGGCAGGGTGGATATGGCTACACCTTC. It translates to CASSVGGQGGYGYTF.

This clonotype was seen only once. The V gene is TRBV19, the J gene TRBJ1-1, with 7 bases that match TRBD1. Germline trimming cut 5 bases from V and 0 bases from J; bases unmatched to any gene: 6. The germline CDR1 and CDR2 sequences are LNHDA and SQIVND (reference sequence). CDR3 length: 15 amino acids. DNA for the CDR3: TGTGCCAGTAGTGGACTACAGGGGTTGAACACTGAAGCTTTCTTT. Translating gives CASSGLQGLNTEAFF. Looking up the rest from reference TRBV19 and TRBJ1-1 gives the full variable domain: DGGITQSPKYLFRKEGQNVTLSCEQNLNHDAMYWYRQDPGQGLRLIYYSQIVNDFQKGDIAEGYSVSREKKESFPLTVTSAQKNPTAFYLCASSGLQGLNTEAFFGQGTRLTVV.

The chain employs TRBV4-1 and TRBJ2-7; D is possibly TRBD2 (5 bases). Germline CDR1 and CDR2: MGHRA and YSYEKL. This CDR3 has 13 residues. Trimming took 2 bases from V and 4 from J, leaving 9 bases between them. CDR3 protein: CASSQMWEYEQYF. The CDR3 DNA sequence: TGCGCCAGCAGCCAAATGTGGGAGTACGAGCAGTACTTC.

The chain combines TRBV4-2 with TRBJ1-1, with D tentatively TRBD1 (5 bases). The V end was cut by 0 bases, the J end by 6 bases, with 11 bases between. This CDR3 is built from 14 residues. The germline V gene has CDR1 LGHNA and CDR2 YNFKEQ. CDR3 region: CASSQEKGTAEAFF. The DNA for the CDR3 is TGTGCCAGCAGCCAAGAAAAGGGGACCGCTGAAGCTTTCTTT.

This clonotype was detected once. The J gene is TRBJ1-5, the V gene TRBV20-1; tentative D call: TRBD1 (5 bases). Trimming pared 0 bases from V and 3 bases from J, leaving 18 bases between. Germline lookup yields CDR1 DFQATT and CDR2 SNEGSKA (reference sequence). The CDR3 consists of 17 residues. CDR3 bases: TGCAGTGCTAGAGATCGGGGGACGGGCAGGGCCAATCAGCCCCAGCATTTT. This sequence encodes CSARDRGTGRANQPQHF.

The V call is TRBV20-1, the J call TRBJ1-5; 9 nucleotides align to TRBD1. From germline, CDR1 is DFQATT and CDR2 SNEGSKA (reference sequence). V dropped 0 bases and J dropped 9; count of bases not matched to a gene: 12. The CDR3 runs to 16 residues. The CDR3 DNA reads as TGCAGTGCTAGAGAAATCACCGGGACAGGGTATATGCCCCAGCATTTT. It encodes CSAREITGTGYMPQHF.

This clonotype was seen only once. V gene TRBV29-1 combines with J gene TRBJ2-5, with D tentatively TRBD1 (6 bases). The CDR3 runs 10 residues. The germline V gene has CDR1 SQVTM and CDR2 ANQGSEA. V was pared by 7 bases and J by 4 bases, with 7 bases between. In DNA, the CDR3 is TGCAGCGGCAGGGGAGAGACCCAGTACTTC. It is translated as CSGRGETQYF.

The V and J genes are TRBV20-1 and TRBJ2-1; D uncertain. Trimming left V 7 bases short and J 1 base short, with 14 bases between. This CDR3 comprises 14 residues. From germline, CDR1 is DFQATT and CDR2 SNEGSKA (reference sequence). CDR3 nucleotides: TGCAGTGTTGGAAAGCTAGTATCCTACAATGAGCAGTTCTTC. Translating it yields CSVGKLVSYNEQFF.

The chain carries TRBV12-3 or TRBV12-4 and TRBJ2-5; weak D call: TRBD2 (6 bases). This CDR3 comprises 15 residues. Between the trimmed V and J ends, which lost 11 bases and 1 base, there was a span of 20 bases. This chain's CDR3 is CAYRRSRDSQETQYF. The CDR3 nucleotides read TGTGCCTATAGGCGTTCGCGGGATAGCCAAGAGACCCAGTACTTC.

The chain couples TRBV25-1 to TRBJ1-1, with TRBD1 as a possible D gene (6 bases). Germline CDR1 MGHDK, CDR2 SYGVNS. Between the trimmed V and J ends, which lost 4 bases and 0 bases, there was a span of 12 bases. The length of the CDR3 is 15 residues. CDR3 bases: TGTGCCAGCAGTGTCCCACGGGGGCTGAACACTGAAGCTTTCTTT. Protein: CASSVPRGLNTEAFF.

The rearrangement joins TRBV30 to TRBJ2-7; no clear D gene. Germline assignment: CDR1 GTSNPN and CDR2 SVGIG (reference sequence). CDR3 length: 13 amino acids. V lost 2 bases, J lost 4 bases, and 12 bases lay in between. CDR3 loop: CAWSSALVYEQYF. DNA of the CDR3: TGTGCCTGGAGTTCGGCGTTGGTTTACGAGCAGTACTTC.